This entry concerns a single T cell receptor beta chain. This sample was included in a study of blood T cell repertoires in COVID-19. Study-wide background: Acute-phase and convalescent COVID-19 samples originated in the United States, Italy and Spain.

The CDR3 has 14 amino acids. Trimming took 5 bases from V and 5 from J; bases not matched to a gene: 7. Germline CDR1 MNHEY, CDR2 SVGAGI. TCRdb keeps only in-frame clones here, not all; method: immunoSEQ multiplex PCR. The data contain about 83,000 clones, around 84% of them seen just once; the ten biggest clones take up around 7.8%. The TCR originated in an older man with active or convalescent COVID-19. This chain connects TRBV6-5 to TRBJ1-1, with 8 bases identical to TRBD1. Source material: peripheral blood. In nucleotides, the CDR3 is TGTGCCAGCAGTCGCGACAGGGGTCGGACTGAAGCTTTCTTT. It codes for CASSRDRGRTEAFF.